A selection of T cell receptor beta chains follows, all from one sample in a study of blood T cell repertoires in COVID-19. Repertoires were generated with immunoSEQ multiplex PCR, while TCRdb's copy carries only in-frame clones and drops some. The sample has about 310,000 clones, less than 85% seen once. Sequencing was carried out using PBMCs or T cells enriched from blood (not recorded which). The receptor set was obtained from a woman in her 30s who had been exposed to COVID-19. The CDR3 runs from the conserved cysteine through the conserved F or W. The D gene is left open where the match is weak. Size is stated for part of the rows, as once, few or many counts, or as a class when the clone is expanded.

>.|TRBV10-2|.|TRBJ1-2
TGCGCCAGCAGTGAGTGGATTGTGGGGGCCCAAGGCTATGGCTACACCTTC
CASSEWIVGAQGYGYTF
>.|TRBV4-2|TRBD1|TRBJ1-6
TGTGCCAGCAGCCAAGAAACACGCGGGCAAGGGACAGGGGTAAGGTCACCCCTCCACTTT
CASSQETRGQGTGVRSPLHF
>.|TRBV29-1|.|TRBJ2-7
TGCAGCGTTGAAGGAGGGAGCAACGAGCAGTACTTC
CSVEGGSNEQYF
>.|TRBV7-9|TRBD1|TRBJ2-1
TGTGCCAGCAGCTTAGGGCAGGGGGTACAAAAGAATGAGCAGTTCTTC
CASSLGQGVQKNEQFF
>.|TRBV30|.|TRBJ1-6
TGTGCCTGGAGCCCCGGGGCGGGGAGCTCCTATAATTCACCCCTCCACTTT
CAWSPGAGSSYNSPLHF
>few|TRBV7-3|.|TRBJ1-1
TGTGCCAGCAGCGCCATCGCGGAGGCTGAAGCTTTCTTT
CASSAIAEAEAFF
>.|TRBV25-1|TRBD2|TRBJ2-1
TGTGCCAGCTCGGGGGGAGATGAGCAGTTCTTC
CASSGGDEQFF
>.|TRBV7-2|.|TRBJ2-3
TGTGCCAGCAGCCCGAGGACTCTAGGGGGTACGCAGTATTTT
CASSPRTLGGTQYF
>.|TRBV10-3|TRBD1|TRBJ1-2
TGTGCCATCAGTGAGAGGACAGGGGCCTACACCTTC
CAISERTGAYTF
>.|TRBV5-4|TRBD1|TRBJ2-5
TGTGCCAGCAGCTCAAAGACAGGGAACCAAGAGACCCAGTACTTC
CASSSKTGNQETQYF
>.|TRBV28|TRBD2|TRBJ2-7
TGTGCCAGCAGTCCCCAACCAGGGACTAGCGGTTCCTACGAGCAGTACTTC
CASSPQPGTSGSYEQYF
>.|TRBV19|.|TRBJ1-1
TGTGCCAGTAGTATGCGCGGTAACACTGAAGCTTTCTTT
CASSMRGNTEAFF
>.|TRBV19|TRBD2|TRBJ2-1
TGTGCCAGTAGTATAGGACTAGCGGAAAATGAGCAGTTCTTC
CASSIGLAENEQFF
>.|TRBV19|TRBD1|TRBJ2-7
TGTGCCAGTAGTGGGACCGGGACAGGGAGTATGCAGTACTTC
CASSGTGTGSMQYF
>.|TRBV6-5|TRBD1|TRBJ2-3
TGTGCCAGCAGTTTCGGACAGGGGTTCCCAGATACGCAGTATTTT
CASSFGQGFPDTQYF
>.|TRBV30|.|TRBJ1-1
TGTGCCTGGAGTTTGCAAGGGAGTGAGTCTTTCTTT
CAWSLQGSESFF
>.|TRBV7-9|TRBD1|TRBJ1-2
TGTGCCAGCAGCGTGGGACAGGGGAATGGCTACACCTTC
CASSVGQGNGYTF
>.|TRBV11-3|TRBD2|TRBJ2-3
TGTGCCAGCAGCTTAGCGCGACTAGCGGGGGGCACAGATACGCAGTATTTT
CASSLARLAGGTDTQYF
>.|TRBV12-3/TRBV12-4|.|TRBJ2-7
TGTGCCAGCAGTCCGGGGTCCTACGAGCAGTACTTC
CASSPGSYEQYF
>few|TRBV9|TRBD2|TRBJ2-5
TGTGCCAGCAGCCTTTGGGGGGGTACGAGCGGGAGAGAGACCCAGTACTTC
CASSLWGGTSGRETQYF